Below, 10 T cell receptor beta chains from the same sample are listed, as sequenced in a study of beta chain features in type 1 diabetes. Expressed TCRB transcripts were sequenced because the isolated RNA had all been reverse transcribed beforehand. Only in-frame clones appear in the TCRdb table, and some are missing; sequencing was by immunoSEQ multiplex PCR. The table has roughly 140,000 clones, 48% seen once. Specimen: Tregs from blood. All receptors come from a man between 18 and 29 years old in good health.

This chain connects TRBV7-3 to TRBJ1-2; no firm D call. The length of the CDR3 is 16 residues. Trimming pared 5 bases from V and 2 bases from J, leaving 18 bases between. Germline V gene lookup returns CDR1 SGHTA and CDR2 FQGTGA. This CDR3 reads CASSQGPEGWNYGYTF. CDR3 sequence (DNA): TGTGCCAGCAGCCAAGGTCCGGAGGGCTGGAACTATGGCTACACCTTC.

The chain joins TRBV28 to TRBJ1-6; perhaps TRBD1 as D (6 bases). The CDR3 extends over 15 amino acids. Trimming shortened V by 3 bases and J by 8 bases, and 14 bases separated the two germline ends. Germline V CDR1 and CDR2: MDHEN, SYDVKM. CDR3 sequence (DNA): TGTGCCAGCAGTTTCTCTGGGACATGGTATTCACCCCTCCACTTT. It encodes CASSFSGTWYSPLHF.

The chain joins TRBV6-5 to TRBJ1-2, with 8 bases matching TRBD1. This CDR3 spans 13 amino acids. The ends lost 6 bases at V and 3 bases at J; junction bases unmatched: 3. CDR1 is MNHEY, CDR2 SVGAGI, per germline. The CDR3, as DNA: TGTGCCAGCAGCCTACAGGGGGACTATGGCTACACCTTC. Protein product: CASSLQGDYGYTF.

The chain carries TRBV6-1 and TRBJ2-3; D call uncertain. Per germline, CDR1 MNHNS and CDR2 SASEGT. This CDR3 is 13 amino acids long. The V end was cut by 1 base, the J end by 5 bases, with 7 bases between. CDR3 residues: CASSEGGRDTQYF. CDR3 DNA: TGTGCCAGCAGTGAAGGAGGCAGAGATACGCAGTATTTT.

The gene calls are TRBV29-1 and TRBJ2-6; D call uncertain. V was pared by 6 bases and J by 1 base, with 13 bases between. Germline values: CDR1 SQVTM, CDR2 ANQGSEA. This CDR3 has 15 residues. The CDR3 DNA is TGCAGCGTCCCACCGGTGCTGTCTGGGGCCAACGTCCTGACTTTC. It yields the protein CSVPPVLSGANVLTF.

V usage is TRBV9 and J usage is TRBJ2-2; a weak D match, TRBD2 (5 bases). CDR1 and CDR2 from the germline V gene are SGDLS and YYNGEE. The CDR3 spans 15 residues. The germline V and J ends were trimmed by 1 base and 5 bases, with 12 bases remaining between them. In DNA form, the CDR3 reads TGTGCCAGCAGCGTACAGCCTTCGGGGACCGGGGAGCTGTTTTTT. Protein product: CASSVQPSGTGELFF.

J is TRBJ2-7 and V is TRBV7-9; D gene unclear. CDR1 is SEHNR and CDR2 is FQNEAQ in the germline V gene (reference sequence). V was trimmed by 3 bases and J by 5 bases, leaving 14 bases between them. The CDR3 has 14 residues. DNA for the CDR3: TGTGCCAGCAGCTTTGACTCGGTCCTTCACGAGCAGTACTTC. It yields the protein CASSFDSVLHEQYF. The full variable domain, rest sourced from reference TRBV7-9 and TRBJ2-7, is DTGVSQNPRHKITKRGQNVTFRCDPISEHNRLYWYRQTLGQGPEFLTYFQNEAQLEKSRLLSDRFSAERPKGSFSTLEIQRTEQGDSAMYLCASSFDSVLHEQYFGPGTRLTVT.

This chain uses TRBV4-3 with TRBJ2-5, with D maybe TRBD2 (5 bases). Germline V CDR1 and CDR2: LGHNA, YSLEER. CDR3 length equals 15 residues. V shed 0 bases and J shed 8 bases, with 16 bases lying between them. The CDR3 spells CASSQDLGRVKTQYF. DNA for the CDR3: TGCGCCAGCAGCCAAGATTTGGGGAGAGTGAAAACCCAGTACTTC.

V and J are TRBV2 and TRBJ2-4; D is possibly TRBD2 (6 bases). Germline CDR1 is SNHLY and CDR2 is FYNNEI. The CDR3 sequence is 16 residues long. Trimming took 3 bases from V and 9 from J, leaving 21 bases between them. CDR3 DNA: TGTGCCAGCAGTGACGCCCGGGGGTCATGGTATAGCATTCAGTACTTC. Its protein is CASSDARGSWYSIQYF. Full variable domain (rest looked up from reference TRBV2 and TRBJ2-4): EPEVTQTPSHQVTQMGQEVILRCVPISNHLYFYWYRQILGQKVEFLVSFYNNEISEKSEIFDDQFSVERPDGSNFTLKIRSTKLEDSAMYFCASSDARGSWYSIQYFGAGTRLSVL.

As for this clone: Because the CDR3's place on the DNA is in doubt, the DNA is left out and the CDR3 is given as listed by TCRdb. The gene calls are TRBV2 and TRBJ2-7; TRBD2 reflects the table's D call only, with no check against the DNA. The CDR3 region is 13 residues in length, termini included. Germline-derived CDR1 and CDR2 are SNHLY and FYNNEI. This CDR3 is CASILGGIHEQYF.